These 25 T cell receptor beta chains share one sample of origin, sequenced in a study of T-cell reconstitution after alpha-beta-depleted transplantation in children. General observations from the study: Newly generated T cells supplied most T-cell counts and diversity one year post-transplant.

Unique molecular identifiers were incorporated when the TCRbeta library was constructed. TCRdb independently ran MiXCR on the PCR reads; one entry per CDR3 protein. The sample has about 300,000 distinct CDR3 sequences; over 7.5% are singletons. These TCRs are of unknown antigen specificity. Material: peripheral blood, obtained 360 days after TCRalphabeta/CD19-depleted stem cell transplant. The receptor set was obtained from a female patient between 2 and 15 years old who had a stem cell transplant for Fanconi anemia, so the T cells may come from the graft donor.

This clonotype was seen at least ten times. This chain joins TRBV12-3 or TRBV12-4 and TRBJ1-2, with D hard to call. The ends were cut back, 2 bases at V and 4 bases at J, with 5 bases in the middle. This CDR3 has 12 residues. The CDR3 region is CASSLPAYGYTF. DNA of the CDR3: TGTGCCAGCAGTTTACCGGCCTATGGCTACACCTTC.

A note on this clonotype: The junction differs from germline at one of its ends, possibly a read error. The V and J genes are TRBV11-2 and TRBJ2-3; maybe TRBD1 (6 bases). Germline CDR1 SGHAT, CDR2 FQNNGV. This CDR3 contains 16 residues. The CDR3 DNA follows: TGTGCCAGCAGCTTAGACCCCAGGGGTGGCGCAGATACGCAGTTTTTT. Amino acids: CASSLDPRGGADTQFF.

The V call is TRBV20-1, the J call TRBJ2-4; a possible D gene is TRBD1 (6 bases). Per germline, CDR1 DFQATT and CDR2 SNEGSKA (reference sequence). Trimming left V 6 bases short and J 8 bases short, with 17 bases between. The CDR3 consists of 13 residues. CDR3 sequence (DNA): TGCAGTGCCCAAGTGTCAGGGGCGGACATTCAGTACTTC. Protein sequence: CSAQVSGADIQYF.

In its sample, this clonotype was seen many times. The gene calls are TRBV20-1 and TRBJ2-5, with D perhaps being TRBD1 or TRBD2 (6 bases each). Looked up from germline, CDR1 is DFQATT and CDR2 is SNEGSKA (reference sequence). Trimming shortened V by 0 bases and J by 6 bases, and 17 bases separated the two germline ends. This CDR3 has 15 amino acids. CDR3 bases: TGCAGTGCTAGAGAAAACCGGGGGCCCAGAAAGACCCAGTACTTC. Translated, it gives CSARENRGPRKTQYF.

This clonotype was picked up a small number of times. The chain uses TRBV6-1 and TRBJ2-7; either TRBD1 or TRBD2 may fit D (5 bases each). This CDR3 comprises 15 residues. Trimming stripped 0 bases from V and 4 bases from J, with 13 bases between. Germline assignment: CDR1 MNHNS and CDR2 SASEGT. The CDR3 sequence: CASSEAGPRDYEQYF. The DNA for the CDR3 is TGTGCCAGCAGTGAAGCGGGACCCCGAGATTACGAGCAGTACTTC.

In this sample, this clonotype turned up many times. The DNA for the CDR3 is TGTGCCACCAGCAGAGAAAGGTCTGGAAACACCATATATTTT. Protein: CATSRERSGNTIYF. This chain connects TRBV15 to TRBJ1-3, with unresolved D. Looked up from germline, CDR1 is LNHNV and CDR2 is YYDKDF (reference sequence). V was trimmed by 0 bases and J by 1 base, leaving 4 bases between them. The CDR3 spans 14 residues.

The chain links TRBV5-4 to TRBJ2-7, with 8 bases lining up with TRBD2. The V and J ends lost 0 bases and 6 bases, in that order; junction bases with no gene match: 8. This CDR3 contains 15 residues. Germline assignment: CDR1 SGHNT and CDR2 YYREEE (reference sequence). The CDR3 DNA is TGTGCCAGCAGCTTGGGCCCGGGACTAGACTCCGAGCAGTACTTC. Protein sequence: CASSLGPGLDSEQYF.

This clonotype has a count of ten or more. This chain connects TRBV27 to TRBJ2-5; D is perhaps TRBD1 or TRBD2 (5 bases each). The germline V gene encodes CDR1 MNHEY and CDR2 SMNVEV (reference sequence). V lost 5 bases to trimming and J lost 5 bases, with 21 bases between them. CDR3 size: 16 residues. The CDR3 sequence: CASSPPGRRFGETQYF. CDR3 DNA: TGTGCCAGCAGTCCCCCGGGACGGAGGTTTGGGGAGACCCAGTACTTC.

This clonotype was seen ten or more times. V gene TRBV29-1 combines with J gene TRBJ1-1; no firm D call. The CDR3 consists of 11 residues. V dropped 3 bases and J dropped 5 bases, with 7 bases sitting between them. Germline V CDR1 and CDR2: SQVTM, ANQGSEA. CDR3 residues: CSVDEYTEAFF. The CDR3 region has the DNA TGCAGCGTTGATGAGTATACTGAAGCTTTCTTT.

The chain has TRBV12-3 or TRBV12-4 and TRBJ2-6; a weak D match, TRBD2 (6 bases). The CDR3 is made up of 18 amino acids. The CDR3 sequence is CTCSLRSSGVSGANVLTF. As DNA, the CDR3 is TGTACCTGCAGTTTGAGGTCCTCGGGGGTCTCTGGGGCCAACGTCCTGACTTTC.

This clonotype was seen ten or more times. The rearrangement uses TRBV12-3 or TRBV12-4 and TRBJ2-1, with D tentatively TRBD1 or TRBD2 (5 bases each). The CDR3 contains 12 residues. Between the trimmed V and J ends, which lost 6 bases and 9 bases, there was a span of 12 bases. The CDR3 sequence is CASSRYGTEQFF. DNA for the CDR3: TGTGCCAGCAGCCGCTACGGGACTGAGCAGTTCTTC.

This clonotype has just a few counts. This chain uses TRBV21-1 with TRBJ2-7. TRBV21-1 is given as a pseudogene. There are 17 residues in the CDR3. This CDR3 is CASSKRPIGRTIYEQYV. CDR3 coding DNA: TGTGCCAGCAGCAAACGACCCATCGGACGGACGATTTACGAGCAGTACGTC.

Only a few counts were recorded for this clonotype. The chain joins TRBV20-1 to TRBJ1-1; D remains ambiguous. The CDR3 has 15 amino acids. V dropped 0 bases and J dropped 4 bases, with 15 bases sitting between them. Looked up from germline, CDR1 is DFQATT and CDR2 is SNEGSKA (reference sequence). DNA for the CDR3: TGCAGTGCTAGAGATCATAGTAAGTTCAGCACTGAAGCTTTCTTT. It encodes CSARDHSKFSTEAFF.

There are a few counts of this clonotype. The rearrangement uses TRBV5-1 and TRBJ2-3; D gene uncertain. V gave up 0 bases and J gave up 0 bases, with 8 bases separating them. Germline V gene data show CDR1 as SGHRS and CDR2 as YFSETQ. The CDR3 covers 15 residues. The CDR3, as DNA: TGCGCCAGCAGCTTGGCGCGAGCTAGCACAGATACGCAGTATTTT. Its protein is CASSLARASTDTQYF.

This clonotype was picked up many times. The chain links TRBV6-5 to TRBJ1-1; D unresolved. The CDR3 is made up of 15 amino acids. Germline CDR1 reads MNHEY; CDR2 reads SVGAGI. Deletions cut 8 bases from V and 5 bases from J, with 21 bases between. CDR3 coding DNA: TGTGCCAGCTTCACCACCCGGTCAAGCGGGACTGAAGCTTTCTTT. This sequence encodes CASFTTRSSGTEAFF.

This clonotype was picked up many times. V gene TRBV5-1 combines with J gene TRBJ2-1, with D perhaps TRBD1 or TRBD2 (5 bases each). Per germline, CDR1 SGHRS and CDR2 YFSETQ. V shed 0 bases and J shed 6 bases, with 13 bases lying between them. The CDR3 spans 15 residues. CDR3 sequence: CASSLGDVGSNEQFF. In DNA form, the CDR3 reads TGCGCCAGCAGCTTGGGGGACGTAGGATCCAATGAGCAGTTCTTC. The variable domain in full, completed from reference TRBV5-1 and TRBJ2-1, reads KAGVTQTPRYLIKTRGQQVTLSCSPISGHRSVSWYQQTPGQGLQFLFEYFSETQRNKGNFPGRFSGRQFSNSRSEMNVSTLELGDSALYLCASSLGDVGSNEQFFGPGTRLTVL.

This clonotype was detected a few times. J is TRBJ2-5 and V is TRBV5-6, with D perhaps matching TRBD1 or TRBD2 (6 bases each). CDR1 is SGHDT and CDR2 is YYEEEE in the germline V gene. V lost 4 bases and J lost 4, with 20 bases in between. There are 16 residues in the CDR3. The CDR3 loop is CASSPDGGLGGETQYF. The DNA of the CDR3 is TGTGCCAGCAGCCCCGATGGGGGGCTTGGCGGAGAGACCCAGTACTTC. The full variable domain, its missing parts supplied by reference TRBV5-6 and TRBJ2-5, is DAGVTQSPTHLIKTRGQQVTLRCSPKSGHDTVSWYQQALGQGPQFIFQYYEEEERQRGNFPDRFSGHQFPNYSSELNVNALLLGDSALYLCASSPDGGLGGETQYFGPGTRLLVL.

The chain combines TRBV4-2 with TRBJ1-4; D unresolved. The ends were cut back, 0 bases at V and 3 bases at J, with 8 bases in the middle. The germline V gene has CDR1 LGHNA and CDR2 YNFKEQ. The CDR3 loop spans 15 amino acids. The chain's CDR3 is CASSQDQASNEKLFF. The CDR3 DNA is TGTGCCAGCAGCCAAGACCAGGCGTCTAATGAAAAACTGTTTTTT.

This clonotype appeared many times. The chain has TRBV3-1 and TRBJ2-1, with no clear D. This CDR3 has 15 amino acids. CDR1 is LGHDT, CDR2 YNNKEL, per germline (reference sequence). V lost 0 bases, J lost 0 bases, and 6 bases lay in between. CDR3 bases: TGTGCCAGCAGCCAAGACCCGAGCTCCTACAATGAGCAGTTCTTC. Translating gives CASSQDPSSYNEQFF.

This clonotype occurred many times. CDR3 coding DNA: TGCAGCGTTTCATCTAGCACAGATACGCAGTATTTT. Translation gives CSVSSSTDTQYF. The V and J genes are TRBV29-1 and TRBJ2-3, with unresolved D. CDR3 length: 12 amino acids. The germline V gene has CDR1 SQVTM and CDR2 ANQGSEA. V gave up 5 bases and J gave up 0 bases, with 6 bases separating them.

This clonotype has a count of ten or more. The chain combines TRBV20-1 with TRBJ1-6; D gene unclear. V dropped 4 bases and J dropped 7 bases, with 17 bases sitting between them. The CDR3 totals 15 residues. Germline V lookup: CDR1 DFQATT, CDR2 SNEGSKA (reference sequence). The CDR3: CSAKEPPTGNSPLHF. In DNA form, the CDR3 reads TGCAGTGCTAAGGAACCACCAACTGGAAATTCACCCCTCCACTTT.

This clonotype was seen more than once but under ten times. The chain combines TRBV6-1 with TRBJ1-4; D ambiguous. From germline, CDR1 is MNHNS and CDR2 SASEGT. The ends were cut back, 2 bases at V and 3 bases at J, with 7 bases in the middle. The CDR3 contains 14 residues. CDR3 nucleotides: TGTGCCAGCAGTGAATTATCAGCTAATGAAAAACTGTTTTTT. Residues: CASSELSANEKLFF.

The chain joins TRBV28 to TRBJ2-1; D ambiguous. In germline, CDR1 is MDHEN, CDR2 SYDVKM. The CDR3 is made up of 15 amino acids. V lost 7 bases and J 0 bases, leaving 13 bases between the germline ends. The CDR3 DNA sequence: TGTGCCAGCAATTCAGGTCGTAGCTCCTACAATGAGCAGTTCTTC. Its protein is CASNSGRSSYNEQFF.

As to this clonotype: A much larger clone differs from this one at a single base, so this may be a read error. The gene calls are TRBV4-2 and TRBJ2-2; D perhaps matches TRBD2 (5 bases). The CDR3 covers 12 residues. In germline, CDR1 is LGHNA, CDR2 YNFKEQ. CDR3 residues: CAISPEGGELFF. CDR3 DNA sequence: TGTGCCATCAGCCCCGAGGGAGGGGAGCTGTTTTTT.

This clonotype was seen repeatedly, ten times or more. This chain links TRBV11-1 with TRBJ1-4; the match to TRBD1 covers 8 bases. Germline-derived CDR1 and CDR2 are SGHAT and FQDESV (reference sequence). The CDR3 runs to 20 residues. V was pared by 0 bases and J by 0 bases, with 12 bases of the junction left unmatched. CDR3 amino acids: CASSLAGQGVSLSTNEKLFF. CDR3 in DNA: TGTGCCAGCAGCTTAGCCGGACAGGGAGTTTCCTTGTCAACTAATGAAAAACTGTTTTTT.